This entry lists 13 T cell receptor beta chains sequenced from one sample in a study. TCRdb redid the calling of the 5' RACE reads with MiXCR, one entry per CDR3 protein. The sample has about 34,000 distinct CDR3 sequences; approximately 27% are singletons. The sequencing input was naive CD4+ T cells sorted from a lymph node. Subset described: naive CD4+ T cells, CD4+CD45RA+CD25-. The origin of the receptors is a female donor with breast cancer.

Remarks on this clonotype: A read error may explain this, as a much larger clone is one base away. The V call is TRBV20-1, the J call TRBJ2-1; 8 bases are shared with TRBD2. Germline V CDR1 and CDR2: DFQATT, SNEGSKA (reference sequence). This CDR3 spans 17 amino acids. The V segment lost 5 bases and the J segment 5 bases; nucleotides outside the gene matches: 17. For the CDR3, the DNA is TGCAGTGCTCAACAGTTGGCCGGGACTAGTAAAAACAATGAGCAGTTCTTC. Its translation is CSAQQLAGTSKNNEQFF.

The sample holds a few counts of this clonotype. V is TRBV9 and J is TRBJ1-1, with D tentatively TRBD1 (5 bases). The V gene's germline CDR1 is SGDLS and CDR2 YYNGEE. V lost 6 bases, J lost 0 bases, and 9 bases lay in between. The CDR3 is 13 residues long. CDR3 bases: TGTGCCAGCACGCCGGGACTGAACACTGAAGCTTTCTTT. Protein sequence: CASTPGLNTEAFF.

The table lists this clonotype with a few counts. J is TRBJ1-2 and V is TRBV30; D unresolved. The germline V gene has CDR1 GTSNPN and CDR2 SVGIG (reference sequence). The CDR3 has 14 residues. Trimming cost V 4 bases and J 0 bases, with 12 bases left between them. This CDR3 reads CAWTREQSNYGYTF. The CDR3 bases are TGTGCCTGGACAAGAGAGCAATCTAACTATGGCTACACCTTC.

Sample share makes this clonotype medium-sized (0.01 to 0.1%). This chain uses TRBV7-9 with TRBJ1-2, with D possibly matching TRBD1 (5 bases). Trimming removed 5 bases from V and 8 bases from J, with 15 bases in between. The CDR3 is 13 amino acids. CDR1 and CDR2 from the germline V gene are SEHNR and FQNEAQ (reference sequence). Here the CDR3 DNA reads TGTGCCAGCAGCCGAGGGGTCCGGGAAGGCTACACCTTC. It is translated as CASSRGVREGYTF.

This chain connects TRBV5-6 to TRBJ2-7; D remains ambiguous. V lost 4 bases and J lost 0, with 11 bases in between. The CDR3 is 14 amino acids. From germline, CDR1 is SGHDT and CDR2 YYEEEE. CDR3 sequence: CASSARPISYEQYF. The CDR3 nucleotides read TGTGCCAGCAGCGCCAGGCCCATCTCCTACGAGCAGTACTTC.

This clonotype was detected only a few times. The rearrangement uses TRBV29-1 and TRBJ2-4; D call uncertain. The CDR3 extends over 15 amino acids. Trimming pared 4 bases from V and 9 bases from J, leaving 22 bases between. The germline V gene encodes CDR1 SQVTM and CDR2 ANQGSEA. The CDR3 DNA reads TGCAGCGTTGCCACCCGGGCCCCAAAAGCGAGCATTCAGTACTTC. Translation gives CSVATRAPKASIQYF.

A few counts support this clonotype. The chain carries TRBV13 and TRBJ2-2, with a tentative D call TRBD2 (6 bases). Per the germline V gene, CDR1 is PRHDT and CDR2 is FYEKMQ (reference sequence). This CDR3 contains 14 residues. V lost 8 bases to trimming and J lost 5 bases, with 15 bases between them. CDR3 residues: CASRGAGRTGELFF. In nucleotides, the CDR3 is TGTGCCAGCCGAGGGGCAGGGAGGACCGGGGAGCTGTTTTTT.

This clonotype turned up a few times. This chain joins TRBV5-1 and TRBJ2-2, with a tentative D call TRBD2 (6 bases). Germline assignment: CDR1 SGHRS and CDR2 YFSETQ. The CDR3 is made up of 15 amino acids. Trimming shortened V by 4 bases and J by 5 bases, and 15 bases separated the two germline ends. CDR3 bases: TGCGCCAGCAGCCTTCGGGACTCACGAACCGGGGAGCTGTTTTTT. This codes for CASSLRDSRTGELFF.

In this sample, this clonotype turned up a few times. The chain recombines TRBV5-1 with TRBJ2-3, with 7 nucleotides matching TRBD2. J was trimmed by 5 bases and V by 4 bases; bases with no gene match: 10. The CDR3 sequence is 15 residues long. Germline lookup yields CDR1 SGHRS and CDR2 YFSETQ. CDR3 sequence (DNA): TGCGCCAGCAGCCTGGAGGGAGGGCCCGTAGATACGCAGTATTTT. Translating gives CASSLEGGPVDTQYF.

This clonotype was picked up a small number of times. The chain uses TRBV6-5 and TRBJ1-2, with D possibly being TRBD1 (5 bases). Per germline, CDR1 MNHEY and CDR2 SVGAGI. The CDR3 spans 14 residues. V lost 5 bases and J lost 2, with 12 bases in between. CDR3 sequence (DNA): TGTGCCAGCAGTCGGGACGGAGGGAACTATGGCTACACCTTC. This encodes CASSRDGGNYGYTF.

The chain combines TRBV20-1 with TRBJ2-3, with TRBD2 matching 11 bases. Germline CDR1 DFQATT, CDR2 SNEGSKA (reference sequence). The CDR3 has 17 amino acids. Germline trimming cut 0 bases from V and 6 bases from J; bases unmatched to any gene: 11. CDR3 loop: CSARDRILAGGGDTQYF. The CDR3 DNA follows: TGCAGTGCTAGAGATCGTATTCTAGCGGGAGGTGGGGATACGCAGTATTTT.

By share, this clonotype counts as medium-sized (0.01 to 0.1%). This chain links TRBV6-2 or TRBV6-3 with TRBJ2-1, with 10 bases lining up with TRBD1. Germline V gene data show CDR1 as MNHEY and CDR2 as SVGEGT. J lost 8 bases, V lost 4 bases, and 8 bases had no gene match. The CDR3 has 15 amino acids. The CDR3 spells CASSSEDRGVYEQFF. The CDR3 DNA reads TGTGCCAGCAGTTCTGAGGACAGGGGGGTCTATGAGCAGTTCTTC.

The sample holds a few counts of this clonotype. The rearrangement joins TRBV28 to TRBJ2-7; D may correspond to TRBD1 or TRBD2 (5 bases each). This CDR3 contains 15 residues. CDR1 MDHEN and CDR2 SYDVKM come from the germline V gene. Trimming took 6 bases from V and 5 from J, leaving 20 bases between them. The CDR3 DNA reads TGTGCCAGCAGGGATCGTCGTGGGGGACGGGACGAGCAGTACTTC. Its protein is CASRDRRGGRDEQYF. The whole variable domain, remainder taken from reference TRBV28 and TRBJ2-7, is DVKVTQSSRYLVKRTGEKVFLECVQDMDHENMFWYRQDPGLGLRLIYFSYDVKMKEKGDIPEGYSVSREKKERFSLILESASTNQTSMYLCASRDRRGGRDEQYFGPGTRLTVT.